The rows below give T cell receptor beta chains drawn from one sample of a study of T cell responses to AZD1222 COVID-19 vaccine. The protocol was immunoSEQ multiplex PCR, while the TCRdb copy is restricted to in-frame clones and leaves out a portion. The table lists about 140,000 clones, around nine tenths of them singletons, with nearly 3.5% in the top ten. The sequences come from peripheral blood, collected on day 0 of AZD1222 vaccination. The origin of the receptors is an adult in good health. CDR3s include the opening cysteine and the closing phenylalanine or tryptophan. D genes are given only for firm matches. The size of a clone is reported for some rows only, either as once, few or many, or as a class for expanded clones.

CDR3: CASSSRGAGANTEAFF
DNA: TGTGCCAGCAGCTCGCGTGGGGCAGGGGCGAACACTGAAGCTTTCTTT
V: TRBV9
D: -
length: 16
J: TRBJ1-1
size: few

CDR3: CASSEVGVSYNEQFF
DNA: TGTGCCAGCAGTGAAGTTGGTGTCTCCTACAATGAGCAGTTCTTC
V: TRBV6-1
D: -
length: 15
J: TRBJ2-1
size: once

CDR3: CAIGIGTSGSPQYF
DNA: TGTGCCATTGGAATCGGGACTAGCGGGAGTCCCCAGTACTTC
V: TRBV10-3
D: TRBD2
length: 14
J: TRBJ2-5
size: few

CDR3: CASSIMGSEQFF
DNA: TGTGCCAGTAGTATTATGGGCTCTGAGCAGTTCTTC
V: TRBV19
D: -
length: 12
J: TRBJ2-1
size: -

CDR3: CASSLALSGRSYNEQFF
DNA: TGCGCCAGCAGCTTGGCCCTGAGCGGGAGGTCCTACAATGAGCAGTTCTTC
V: TRBV5-1
D: TRBD2
length: 17
J: TRBJ2-1
size: once

CDR3: CAATPSSGGAHEQFF
DNA: TGTGCCGCGACCCCATCTAGCGGGGGGGCCCATGAGCAGTTCTTC
V: TRBV5-4
D: TRBD2
length: 15
J: TRBJ2-1
size: -

CDR3: CASSTGLGGSTDTQYF
DNA: TGCGCCAGCAGCACCGGGCTGGGGGGGAGCACAGATACGCAGTATTTT
V: TRBV5-1
D: TRBD2
length: 16
J: TRBJ2-3
size: -

CDR3: CASSQVSGRGTDTQYF
DNA: TGTGCCAGCAGCCAAGTATCCGGGAGGGGGACAGATACGCAGTATTTT
V: TRBV4-2
D: TRBD2
length: 16
J: TRBJ2-3
size: once

CDR3: CASSSLKQGYEQYF
DNA: TGTGCCAGCAGTTCCCTTAAACAGGGGTACGAGCAGTACTTC
V: TRBV6-5
D: TRBD1
length: 14
J: TRBJ2-7
size: -

CDR3: CASSSHSLGTEQPQHF
DNA: TGTGCCAGCAGTTCTCACTCCCTAGGGACTGAACAGCCCCAGCATTTT
V: TRBV27
D: -
length: 16
J: TRBJ1-5
size: -

CDR3: CASSKYIQVPDTQYF
DNA: TGTGCCAGCAGCAAGTACATTCAAGTTCCGGATACGCAGTATTTT
V: TRBV5-6
D: -
length: 15
J: TRBJ2-3
size: -